This T cell receptor (beta chain) comes out of a study of cytomegalovirus exposure and HLA in healthy donors. Study summary: Approximately 85 million unique TCRs from HLA-typed donors were held in an early release of data.

The PCR contained 60 Vbeta and 13 Jbeta primers. Some clones are missing from TCRdb's copy, which holds only in-frame ones; the method was immunoSEQ multiplex PCR. This sample has under 200,000 clones; around 72% occur once, and the top ten carry around 2.4%. The CDR3 is 16 amino acids. V gave up 0 bases and J gave up 3 bases; unmatched junction bases: 7. Germline V gives CDR1 GTSNPN, CDR2 SVGIG (reference sequence). Material: PBMCs. This receptor was obtained from a female donor in good health and CMV-seronegative. This chain links TRBV30 with TRBJ1-2; TRBD1 agrees at 10 bases. CDR3 residues: CAWSVLGQGEDYGYTF. The CDR3, as DNA: TGTGCCTGGAGTGTACTTGGACAGGGGGAGGACTATGGCTACACCTTC.